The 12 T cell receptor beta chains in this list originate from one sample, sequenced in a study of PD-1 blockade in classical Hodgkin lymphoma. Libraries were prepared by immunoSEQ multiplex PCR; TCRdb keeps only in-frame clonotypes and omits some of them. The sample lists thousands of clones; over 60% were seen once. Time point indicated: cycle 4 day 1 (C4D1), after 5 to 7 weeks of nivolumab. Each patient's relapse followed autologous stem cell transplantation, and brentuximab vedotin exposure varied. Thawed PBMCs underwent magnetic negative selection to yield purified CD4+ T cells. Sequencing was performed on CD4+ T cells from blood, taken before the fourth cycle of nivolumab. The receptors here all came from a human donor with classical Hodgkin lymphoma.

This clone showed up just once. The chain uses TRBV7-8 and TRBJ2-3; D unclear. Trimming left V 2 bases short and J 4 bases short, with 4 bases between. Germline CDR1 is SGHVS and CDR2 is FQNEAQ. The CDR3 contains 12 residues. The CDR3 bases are TGTGCCAGCAGCTTACTGGCAGATACGCAGTATTTT. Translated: CASSLLADTQYF.

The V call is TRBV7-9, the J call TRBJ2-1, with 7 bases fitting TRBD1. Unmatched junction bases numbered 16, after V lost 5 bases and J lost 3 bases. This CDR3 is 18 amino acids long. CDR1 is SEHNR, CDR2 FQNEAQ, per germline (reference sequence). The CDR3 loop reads CASSHRQGGQNYYNEQFF. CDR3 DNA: TGTGCCAGCAGCCACCGACAAGGGGGACAGAATTACTACAATGAGCAGTTCTTC.

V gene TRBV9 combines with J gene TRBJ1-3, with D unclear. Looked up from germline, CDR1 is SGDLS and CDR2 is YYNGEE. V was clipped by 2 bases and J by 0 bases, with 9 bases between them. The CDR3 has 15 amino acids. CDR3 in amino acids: CASSVDGGSGNTIYF. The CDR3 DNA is TGTGCCAGCAGCGTCGACGGTGGCTCTGGAAACACCATATATTTT.

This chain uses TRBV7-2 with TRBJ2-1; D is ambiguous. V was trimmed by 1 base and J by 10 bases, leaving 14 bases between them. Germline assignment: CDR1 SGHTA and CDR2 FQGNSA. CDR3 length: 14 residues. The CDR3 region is CASSLEIWLGEQFF. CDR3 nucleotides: TGTGCCAGCAGCTTAGAAATATGGCTGGGGGAGCAGTTCTTC.

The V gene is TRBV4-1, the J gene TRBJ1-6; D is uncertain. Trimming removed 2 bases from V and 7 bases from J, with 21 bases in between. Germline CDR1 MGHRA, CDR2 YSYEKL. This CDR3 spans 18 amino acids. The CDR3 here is CASSQPSYFGILNSPLHF. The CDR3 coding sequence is TGCGCCAGCAGCCAACCTTCATACTTTGGAATTTTAAATTCACCCCTCCACTTT.

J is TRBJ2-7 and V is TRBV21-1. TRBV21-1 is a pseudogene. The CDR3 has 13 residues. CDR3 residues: CASSDRGGYEQYF. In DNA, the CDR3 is TGTGCCAGCAGCGACCGGGGCGGGTACGAGCAGTACTTC.

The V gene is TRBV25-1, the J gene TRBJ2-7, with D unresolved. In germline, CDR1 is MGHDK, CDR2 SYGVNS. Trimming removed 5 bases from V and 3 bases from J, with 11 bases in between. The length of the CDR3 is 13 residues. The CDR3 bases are TGTGCCAGCAGTTCGTCGGGCTACTACGAGCAGTACTTC. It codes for CASSSSGYYEQYF.

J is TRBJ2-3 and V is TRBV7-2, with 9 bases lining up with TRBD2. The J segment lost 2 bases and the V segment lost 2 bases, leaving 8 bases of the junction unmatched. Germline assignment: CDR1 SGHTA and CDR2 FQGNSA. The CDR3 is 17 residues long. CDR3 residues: CASSLRGASGVTDTQYF. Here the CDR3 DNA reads TGTGCCAGCAGCTTAAGGGGAGCTAGCGGGGTCACAGATACGCAGTATTTT.

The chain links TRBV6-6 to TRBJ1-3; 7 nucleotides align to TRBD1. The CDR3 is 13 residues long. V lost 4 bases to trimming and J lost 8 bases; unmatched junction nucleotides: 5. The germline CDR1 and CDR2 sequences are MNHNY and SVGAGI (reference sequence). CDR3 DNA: TGTGCCAGCAGTTTCACAGGGGCGGACACCATATATTTT. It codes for CASSFTGADTIYF.

CDR3 sequence: CASSPLTGSNEKLFF. The CDR3 DNA reads as TGTGCCAGCAGCCCTTTGACAGGGAGTAATGAAAAACTGTTTTTT. The chain carries TRBV2 and TRBJ1-4; 7 bases are a match to TRBD1. Germline V gene data show CDR1 as SNHLY and CDR2 as FYNNEI. J gave up 4 bases and V 6 bases, and 8 bases lay outside the gene matches. There are 15 residues in the CDR3.

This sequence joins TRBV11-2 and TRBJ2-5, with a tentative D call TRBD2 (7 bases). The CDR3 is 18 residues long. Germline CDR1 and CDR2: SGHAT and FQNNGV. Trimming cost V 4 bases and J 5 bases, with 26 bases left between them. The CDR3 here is CASSSLGGRREGGETQYF. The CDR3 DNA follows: TGTGCCAGCAGCTCATTAGGGGGTAGGAGGGAGGGCGGCGAGACCCAGTACTTC.

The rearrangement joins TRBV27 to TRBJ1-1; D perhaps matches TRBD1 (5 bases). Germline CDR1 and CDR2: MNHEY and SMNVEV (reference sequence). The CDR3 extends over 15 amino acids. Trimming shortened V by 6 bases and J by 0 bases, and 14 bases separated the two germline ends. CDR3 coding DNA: TGTGCCAGCAGGGGGACTCTCCGCATGAACACTGAAGCTTTCTTT. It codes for CASRGTLRMNTEAFF.